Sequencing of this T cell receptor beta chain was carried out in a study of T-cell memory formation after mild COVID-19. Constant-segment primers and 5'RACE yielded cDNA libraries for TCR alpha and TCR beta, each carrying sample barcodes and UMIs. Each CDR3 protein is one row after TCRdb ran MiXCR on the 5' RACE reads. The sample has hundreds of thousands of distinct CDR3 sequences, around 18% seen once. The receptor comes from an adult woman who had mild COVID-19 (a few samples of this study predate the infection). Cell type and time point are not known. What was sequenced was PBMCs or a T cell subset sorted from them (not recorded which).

Here the CDR3 DNA reads TGTGCCAGCAGCCAAGGAGTCCCCAATCAGCCCCAGCATTTT. It specifies CASSQGVPNQPQHF. V gene TRBV3-1 combines with J gene TRBJ1-5; D call uncertain. The CDR3 consists of 14 residues. The germline V gene encodes CDR1 LGHDT and CDR2 YNNKEL (reference sequence). The germline V and J ends were trimmed by 1 base and 3 bases, with 7 bases remaining between them.